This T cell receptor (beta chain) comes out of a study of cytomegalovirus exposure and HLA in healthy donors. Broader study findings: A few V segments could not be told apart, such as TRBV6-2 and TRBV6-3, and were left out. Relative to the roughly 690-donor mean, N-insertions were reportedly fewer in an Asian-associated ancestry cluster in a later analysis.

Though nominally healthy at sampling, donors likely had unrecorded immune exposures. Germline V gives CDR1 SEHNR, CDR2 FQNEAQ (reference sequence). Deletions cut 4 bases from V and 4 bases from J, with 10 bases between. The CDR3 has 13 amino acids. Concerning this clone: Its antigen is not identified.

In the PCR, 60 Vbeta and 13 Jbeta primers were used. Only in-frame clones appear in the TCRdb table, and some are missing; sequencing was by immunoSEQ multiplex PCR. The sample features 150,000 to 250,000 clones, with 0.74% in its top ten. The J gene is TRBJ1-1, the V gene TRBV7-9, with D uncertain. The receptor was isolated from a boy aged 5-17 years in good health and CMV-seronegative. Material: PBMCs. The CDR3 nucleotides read TGTGCCAGCAGCTCGCAGGAGGCCACTGAAGCTTTCTTT. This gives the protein CASSSQEATEAFF.